This is a list of T cell receptor beta chains from one sample in a study of beta chain features in type 1 diabetes. Here immunoSEQ multiplex PCR was the method, and the copy in TCRdb shows in-frame clones only, minus some. This table holds nearly 250,000 clones, approximately 70% found once. The source material was naive CD4+ T cells from blood. Every receptor here comes from a man under 40 in good health. Each CDR3 is given with its conserved first and last residue. The D gene is left open where the match is weak. Expanded clones are given a class, and other clones once, few, many or no size at all.

size	V	D	J	CDR3	DNA
once	TRBV30	TRBD2	TRBJ2-5	CAWSVQLAGGETQYF	TGTGCCTGGAGTGTACAACTAGCGGGTGGGGAGACCCAGTACTTC
-	TRBV30	TRBD2	TRBJ2-1	CAWSPLAGANEQFF	TGTGCCTGGAGTCCTCTAGCGGGAGCCAATGAGCAGTTCTTC
-	TRBV29-1	-	TRBJ2-5	CSVDSGAETQYF	TGCAGCGTTGATTCGGGGGCAGAGACCCAGTACTTC
-	TRBV9	TRBD2	TRBJ2-5	CASSVGGTSGILETQYF	TGTGCCAGCAGCGTAGGAGGGACTAGCGGGATTTTGGAGACCCAGTACTTC
-	TRBV30	-	TRBJ1-1	CAWSDRNTEAFF	TGTGCCTGGAGCGACAGGAACACTGAAGCTTTCTTT
once	TRBV25-1	-	TRBJ1-6	CASTSGVRNSPLHF	TGTGCCAGCACATCAGGGGTAAGAAATTCACCCCTCCACTTT
-	TRBV27	TRBD2	TRBJ2-5	CASSSLAGRETQYF	TGTGCCAGCAGTTCCCTAGCGGGGCGGGAGACCCAGTACTTC
few	TRBV29-1	-	TRBJ2-7	CSVSRGSPASYEQYF	TGCAGCGTTAGTAGGGGTTCACCCGCTTCCTACGAGCAGTACTTC
-	TRBV2	-	TRBJ2-4	CASRSGVAKNIQYF	TGTGCCAGCAGGTCAGGAGTAGCCAAAAACATTCAGTACTTC
-	TRBV9	-	TRBJ2-1	CASSVQSAGEQFF	TGTGCCAGCAGCGTGCAGTCAGCGGGTGAGCAGTTCTTC
-	TRBV13	TRBD2	TRBJ2-1	CASRPGVAGGHEQFF	TGTGCCAGCAGACCCGGGGTAGCGGGAGGGCATGAGCAGTTCTTC
-	TRBV7-2	TRBD2	TRBJ2-1	CASSRRTRHLSSYNEQFF	TGTGCCAGCAGCCGTAGGACTAGACACCTAAGCTCCTACAATGAGCAGTTCTTC
-	TRBV30	-	TRBJ2-5	CAWSKGVQETQYF	TGTGCCTGGAGTAAGGGGGTCCAAGAGACCCAGTACTTC
few	TRBV25-1	TRBD2	TRBJ2-7	CASSDSMWTSGKAYEQYF	TGTGCCAGCAGTGACTCCATGTGGACTAGCGGGAAGGCCTACGAGCAGTACTTC
-	TRBV29-1	-	TRBJ2-7	CSASPRESPYEQYF	TGCAGCGCCTCCCCCCGGGAGTCTCCCTACGAGCAGTACTTC
-	TRBV25-1	-	TRBJ1-1	CASSVVGHTEAFF	TGTGCCAGCAGTGTGGTAGGTCACACTGAAGCTTTCTTT
few	TRBV29-1	-	TRBJ2-3	CSVDRSGSGTDTQYF	TGCAGCGTCGATAGGTCGGGGTCGGGCACAGATACGCAGTATTTT
-	TRBV29-1	-	TRBJ1-1	CSVEPRLQTEAFF	TGCAGCGTTGAGCCCCGGCTCCAGACTGAAGCTTTCTTT
-	TRBV5-4	-	TRBJ2-1	CASSSRDRDEQFF	TGTGCCAGCAGCTCGAGGGATCGCGATGAGCAGTTCTTC
-	TRBV4-3	-	TRBJ2-7	CASSQVTGSYEQYF	TGCGCCAGCAGCCAAGTCACGGGGTCCTACGAGCAGTACTTC
once	TRBV10-3	-	TRBJ1-1	CAISKDRNTEAFF	TGTGCCATCAGCAAAGACAGGAACACTGAAGCTTTCTTT
-	TRBV2	-	TRBJ2-7	CASSEASGGPYEQYF	TGTGCCAGCAGTGAAGCGTCAGGGGGGCCCTACGAGCAGTACTTC
-	TRBV27	-	TRBJ2-5	CASSLNRRQETQYF	TGTGCCAGCAGTTTAAATCGCCGACAAGAGACCCAGTACTTC
-	TRBV30	-	TRBJ2-2	CAWSPGSPGELFF	TGTGCCTGGAGTCCAGGGTCCCCCGGGGAGCTGTTTTTT
-	TRBV9	-	TRBJ2-1	CASSVMGSYNEQFF	TGTGCCAGCAGCGTAATGGGATCCTACAATGAGCAGTTCTTC
-	TRBV29-1	-	TRBJ2-7	CSVARRASYEQYF	TGCAGCGTTGCCCGGAGGGCCTCCTACGAGCAGTACTTC
-	TRBV7-9	TRBD1	TRBJ2-5	CASSRGQGQETQYF	TGTGCCAGCAGCCGAGGACAGGGGCAAGAGACCCAGTACTTC
-	TRBV1	-	TRBJ2-3	CTSSQVVPDPTQYF	TGCACCAGCAGCCAAGTGGTCCCAGACCCTACGCAGTATTTT
-	TRBV10-3	-	TRBJ2-2	CAIGAITGELFF	TGTGCCATCGGGGCAATAACCGGGGAGCTGTTTTTT
-	TRBV9	TRBD1	TRBJ1-2	CASSVEQGALGYTF	TGTGCCAGCAGCGTCGAACAGGGGGCGCTTGGCTACACCTTC
-	TRBV28	-	TRBJ2-5	CASSLISEIETQYF	TGTGCCAGCAGTTTGATCTCGGAGATCGAGACCCAGTACTTC
few	TRBV18	-	TRBJ2-7	CASSREGYEQYF	TGTGCCAGCTCACGAGAGGGCTACGAGCAGTACTTC
-	TRBV29-1	-	TRBJ2-2	CSVLGRIGELFF	TGCAGCGTTCTCGGAAGGATCGGGGAGCTGTTTTTT
-	TRBV7-9	-	TRBJ2-2	CASSLEGITGELFF	TGTGCCAGCAGTCTAGAGGGGATCACCGGGGAGCTGTTTTTT
-	TRBV7-2	-	TRBJ2-3	CASSTPGAARDTQYF	TGTGCCAGCAGCACCCCCGGGGCGGCGAGAGATACGCAGTATTTT
-	TRBV5-1	TRBD2	TRBJ2-5	CASSWGLAGIQETQYF	TGCGCCAGCAGCTGGGGACTAGCGGGGATACAAGAGACCCAGTACTTC
-	TRBV29-1	-	TRBJ2-3	CSVERTDTQYF	TGCAGCGTGGAGCGCACAGATACGCAGTATTTT
-	TRBV4-1	-	TRBJ2-5	CASSQSTRLGETQYF	TGCGCCAGCAGCCAAAGTACTAGGTTGGGAGAGACCCAGTACTTC
-	TRBV7-2	TRBD1	TRBJ1-1	CASSLAQGLMNTEAFF	TGTGCCAGCAGCTTAGCACAGGGGCTAATGAACACTGAAGCTTTCTTT
few	TRBV30	-	TRBJ2-1	CAWSALNEEQFF	TGTGCCTGGAGTGCACTCAATGAAGAGCAGTTCTTC
-	TRBV4-3	-	TRBJ2-2	CASSHEYNTGELFF	TGCGCCAGCAGCCATGAGTATAACACCGGGGAGCTGTTTTTT
-	TRBV29-1	TRBD1	TRBJ2-1	CSVERGTGVSGQFF	TGCAGCGTTGAAAGGGGGACAGGGGTCTCGGGGCAGTTCTTC
-	TRBV30	-	TRBJ1-1	CAWSGPNTEAFF	TGTGCCTGGTCAGGACCCAACACTGAAGCTTTCTTT
-	TRBV30	TRBD1	TRBJ2-3	CAWGTGSTDTQYF	TGTGCCTGGGGGACAGGAAGCACAGATACGCAGTATTTT
-	TRBV7-2	TRBD2	TRBJ2-5	CASSLRTSVFETQYF	TGTGCCAGCAGCCTGCGGACTAGCGTTTTTGAGACCCAGTACTTC
-	TRBV9	-	TRBJ1-5	CASSVGGQGSQPQHF	TGTGCCAGCAGCGTAGGGGGTCAGGGGTCGCAGCCCCAGCATTTT
-	TRBV9	-	TRBJ2-2	CASSVQGTSTGELFF	TGTGCCAGCAGCGTCCAAGGGACCAGCACCGGGGAGCTGTTTTTT
-	TRBV9	TRBD2	TRBJ2-5	CASSVVASGSETQYF	TGTGCCAGCAGCGTAGTAGCTAGCGGGAGCGAGACCCAGTACTTC
-	TRBV29-1	-	TRBJ1-1	CSVSSWFRTEAFF	TGCAGCGTTTCAAGCTGGTTTCGCACTGAAGCTTTCTTT
-	TRBV7-2	-	TRBJ2-5	CASMRGVMETQYF	TGTGCCAGCATGCGGGGTGTGATGGAGACCCAGTACTTC